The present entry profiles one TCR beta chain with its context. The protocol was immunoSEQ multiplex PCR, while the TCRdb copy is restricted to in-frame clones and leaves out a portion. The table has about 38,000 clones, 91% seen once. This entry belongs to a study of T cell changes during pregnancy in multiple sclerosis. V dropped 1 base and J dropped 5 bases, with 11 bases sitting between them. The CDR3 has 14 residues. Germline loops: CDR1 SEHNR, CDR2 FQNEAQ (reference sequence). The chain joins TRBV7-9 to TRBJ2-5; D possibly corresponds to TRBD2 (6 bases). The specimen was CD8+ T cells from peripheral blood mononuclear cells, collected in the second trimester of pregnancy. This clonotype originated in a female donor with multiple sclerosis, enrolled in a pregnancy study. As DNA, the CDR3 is TGTGCCAGCAGCTTAGAATACGGAGGGGAGACCCAGTACTTC. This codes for CASSLEYGGETQYF.